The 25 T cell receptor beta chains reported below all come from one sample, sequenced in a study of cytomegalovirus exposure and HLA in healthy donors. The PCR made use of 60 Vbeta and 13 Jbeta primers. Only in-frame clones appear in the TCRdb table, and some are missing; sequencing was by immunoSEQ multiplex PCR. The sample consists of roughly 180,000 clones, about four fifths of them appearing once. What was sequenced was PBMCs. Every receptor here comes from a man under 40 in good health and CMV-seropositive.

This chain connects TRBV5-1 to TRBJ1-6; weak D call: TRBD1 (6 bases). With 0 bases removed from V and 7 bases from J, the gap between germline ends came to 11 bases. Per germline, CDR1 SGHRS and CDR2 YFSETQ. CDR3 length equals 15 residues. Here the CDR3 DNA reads TGCGCCAGCAGCTTGGCGACAGGAAAAAATTCACCCCTCCACTTT. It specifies CASSLATGKNSPLHF.

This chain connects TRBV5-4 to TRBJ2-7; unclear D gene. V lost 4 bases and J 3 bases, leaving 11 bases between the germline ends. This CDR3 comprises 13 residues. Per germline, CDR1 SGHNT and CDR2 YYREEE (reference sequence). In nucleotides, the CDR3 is TGTGCCAGCAGCCTGACCCTAGGCTACGAGCAGTACTTC. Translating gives CASSLTLGYEQYF.

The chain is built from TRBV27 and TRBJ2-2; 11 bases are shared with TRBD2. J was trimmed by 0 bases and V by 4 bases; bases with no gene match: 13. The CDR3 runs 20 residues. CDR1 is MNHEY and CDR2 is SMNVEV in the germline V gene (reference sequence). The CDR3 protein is CASSSVAGLAGIANTGELFF. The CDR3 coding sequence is TGTGCCAGCAGTTCAGTGGCCGGACTAGCGGGTATCGCGAACACCGGGGAGCTGTTTTTT.

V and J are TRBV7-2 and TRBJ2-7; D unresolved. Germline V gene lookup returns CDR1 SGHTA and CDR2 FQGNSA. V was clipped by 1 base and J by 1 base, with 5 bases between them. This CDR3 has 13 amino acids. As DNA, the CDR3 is TGTGCCAGCAGCTTAGACGGGTCCTACGAGCAGTACTTC. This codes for CASSLDGSYEQYF.

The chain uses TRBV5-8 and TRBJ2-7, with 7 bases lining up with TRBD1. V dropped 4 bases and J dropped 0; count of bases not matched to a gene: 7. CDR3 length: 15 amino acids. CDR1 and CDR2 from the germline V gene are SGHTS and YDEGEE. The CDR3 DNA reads TGTGCCAGCAGCACAGGGGACAGTGGCTCCTACGAGCAGTACTTC. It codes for CASSTGDSGSYEQYF.

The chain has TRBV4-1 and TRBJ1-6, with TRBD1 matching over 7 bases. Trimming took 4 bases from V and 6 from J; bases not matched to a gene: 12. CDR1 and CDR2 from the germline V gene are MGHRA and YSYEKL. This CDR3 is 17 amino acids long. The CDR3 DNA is TGCGCCAGCAGCCTACGTTTGGAGGGGGCCGCTAATTCACCCCTCCACTTT. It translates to CASSLRLEGAANSPLHF.

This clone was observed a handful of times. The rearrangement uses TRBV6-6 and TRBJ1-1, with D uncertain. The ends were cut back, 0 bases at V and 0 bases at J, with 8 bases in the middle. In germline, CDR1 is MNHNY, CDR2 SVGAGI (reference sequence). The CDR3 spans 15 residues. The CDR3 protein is CASSYSGQMNTEAFF. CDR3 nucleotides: TGTGCCAGCAGTTACTCTGGGCAGATGAACACTGAAGCTTTCTTT.

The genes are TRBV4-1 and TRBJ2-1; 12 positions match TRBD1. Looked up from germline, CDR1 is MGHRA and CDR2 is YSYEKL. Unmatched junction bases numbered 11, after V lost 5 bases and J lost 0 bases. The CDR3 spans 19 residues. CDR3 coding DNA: TGCGCCAGCAGCTACCGGGACAGGGGGCTAGCGAGCTCCTACAATGAGCAGTTCTTC. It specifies CASSYRDRGLASSYNEQFF.

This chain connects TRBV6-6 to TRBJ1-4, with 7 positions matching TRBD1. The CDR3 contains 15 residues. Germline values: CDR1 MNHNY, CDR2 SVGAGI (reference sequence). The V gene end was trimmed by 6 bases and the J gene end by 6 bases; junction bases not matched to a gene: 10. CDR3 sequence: CASRLRGGWDEKLFF. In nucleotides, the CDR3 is TGTGCCAGCAGGCTACGAGGGGGCTGGGATGAAAAACTGTTTTTT.

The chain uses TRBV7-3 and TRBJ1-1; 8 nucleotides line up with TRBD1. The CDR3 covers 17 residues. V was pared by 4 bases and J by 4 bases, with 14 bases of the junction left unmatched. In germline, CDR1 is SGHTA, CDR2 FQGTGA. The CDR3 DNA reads TGTGCCAGCAGCTCGACAGGGGCCAATACAGTGGGCACTGAAGCTTTCTTT. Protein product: CASSSTGANTVGTEAFF. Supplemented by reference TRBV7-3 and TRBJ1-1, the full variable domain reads GAGVSQTPSNKVTEKGKYVELRCDPISGHTALYWYRQSLGQGPEFLIYFQGTGAADDSGLPNDRFFAVRPEGSVSTLKIQRTERGDSAVYLCASSSTGANTVGTEAFFGQGTRLTVV.

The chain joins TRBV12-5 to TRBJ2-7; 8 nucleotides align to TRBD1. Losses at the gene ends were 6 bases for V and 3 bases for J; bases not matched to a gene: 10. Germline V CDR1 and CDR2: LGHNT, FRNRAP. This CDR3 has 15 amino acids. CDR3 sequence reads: CASGPGQGKFYEQYF. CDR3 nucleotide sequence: TGTGCTAGTGGCCCCGGACAGGGCAAATTCTACGAGCAGTACTTC.

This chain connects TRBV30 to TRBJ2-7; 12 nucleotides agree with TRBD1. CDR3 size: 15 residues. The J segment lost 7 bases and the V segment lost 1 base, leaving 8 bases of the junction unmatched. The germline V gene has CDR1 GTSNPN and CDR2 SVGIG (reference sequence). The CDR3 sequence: CAWSEGWDRGLEQYF. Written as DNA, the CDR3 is TGTGCCTGGAGTGAGGGGTGGGACAGGGGGCTGGAGCAGTACTTC.

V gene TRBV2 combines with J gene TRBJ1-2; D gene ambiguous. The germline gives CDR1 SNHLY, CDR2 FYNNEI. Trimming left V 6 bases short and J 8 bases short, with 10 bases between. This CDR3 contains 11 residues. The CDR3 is CASRLSMGYTF. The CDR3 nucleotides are TGTGCCAGCAGACTCTCTATGGGCTACACCTTC.

DNA for the CDR3: TGCGCCAGCAGCTTGGAACGACTAGCGGGGGGCAGGGAGACCCAGTACTTC. Residues: CASSLERLAGGRETQYF. The chain is built from TRBV5-1 and TRBJ2-5, with TRBD2 matching 13 bases. V shed 0 bases and J 5 bases; nucleotides not matched to a gene: 7. CDR3 length: 17 residues. Germline V gene sequence: CDR1 SGHRS, CDR2 YFSETQ.

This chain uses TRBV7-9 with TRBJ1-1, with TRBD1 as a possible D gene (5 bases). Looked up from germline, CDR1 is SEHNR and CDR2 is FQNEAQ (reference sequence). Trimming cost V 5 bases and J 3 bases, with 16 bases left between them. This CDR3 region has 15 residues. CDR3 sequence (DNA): TGTGCCAGCAGCCAATGGGGCGGGACCCACACTGAAGCTTTCTTT. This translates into CASSQWGGTHTEAFF.

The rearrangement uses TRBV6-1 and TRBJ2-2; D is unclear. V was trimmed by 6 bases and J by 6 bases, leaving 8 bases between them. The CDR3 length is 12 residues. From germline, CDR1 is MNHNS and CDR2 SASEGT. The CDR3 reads CASSEPAGELFF. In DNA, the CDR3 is TGTGCCAGCAGCGAACCCGCCGGGGAGCTGTTTTTT.

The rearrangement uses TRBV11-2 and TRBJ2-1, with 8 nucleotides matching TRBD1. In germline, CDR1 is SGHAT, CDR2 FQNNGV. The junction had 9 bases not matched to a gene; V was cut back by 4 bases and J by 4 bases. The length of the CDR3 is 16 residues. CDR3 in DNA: TGTGCCAGCAGCTCCATTAGGACAGGGAAATACAATGAGCAGTTCTTC. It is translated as CASSSIRTGKYNEQFF. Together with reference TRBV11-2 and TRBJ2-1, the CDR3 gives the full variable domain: EAGVAQSPRYKIIEKRQSVAFWCNPISGHATLYWYQQILGQGPKLLIQFQNNGVVDDSQLPKDRFSAERLKGVDSTLKIQPAKLEDSAVYLCASSSIRTGKYNEQFFGPGTRLTVL.

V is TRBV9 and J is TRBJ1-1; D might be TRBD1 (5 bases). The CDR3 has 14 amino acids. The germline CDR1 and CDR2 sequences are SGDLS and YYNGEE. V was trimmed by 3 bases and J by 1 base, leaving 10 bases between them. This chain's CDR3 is CASSGGGPNTEAFF. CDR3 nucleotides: TGTGCCAGCAGCGGGGGGGGACCGAACACTGAAGCTTTCTTT.

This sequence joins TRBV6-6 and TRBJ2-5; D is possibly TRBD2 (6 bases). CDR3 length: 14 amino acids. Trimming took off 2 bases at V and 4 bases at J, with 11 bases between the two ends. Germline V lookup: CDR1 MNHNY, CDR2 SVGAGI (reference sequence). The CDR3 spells CASSYAPGGETQYF. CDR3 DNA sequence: TGTGCCAGCAGTTACGCCCCCGGGGGAGAGACCCAGTACTTC.

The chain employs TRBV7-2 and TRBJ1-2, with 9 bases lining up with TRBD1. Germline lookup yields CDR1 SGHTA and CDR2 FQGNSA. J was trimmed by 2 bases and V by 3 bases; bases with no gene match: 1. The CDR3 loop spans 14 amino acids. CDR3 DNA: TGTGCCAGCAGCTTGGGGACAGGGAACTATGGCTACACCTTC. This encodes CASSLGTGNYGYTF.

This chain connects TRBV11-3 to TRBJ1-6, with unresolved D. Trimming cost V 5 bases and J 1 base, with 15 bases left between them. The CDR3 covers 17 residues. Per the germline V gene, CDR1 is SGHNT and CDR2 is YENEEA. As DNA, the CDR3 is TGTGCCAGCAGCACCGGTCCCGGACTTTCCTATAATTCACCCCTCCACTTT. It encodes CASSTGPGLSYNSPLHF.

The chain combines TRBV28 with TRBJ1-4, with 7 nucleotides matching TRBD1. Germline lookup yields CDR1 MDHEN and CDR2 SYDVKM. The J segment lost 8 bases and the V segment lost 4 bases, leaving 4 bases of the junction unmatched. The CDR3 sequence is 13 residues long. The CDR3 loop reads CASSSSGGEKLFF. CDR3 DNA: TGTGCCAGCAGTTCGTCAGGGGGGGAAAAACTGTTTTTT.

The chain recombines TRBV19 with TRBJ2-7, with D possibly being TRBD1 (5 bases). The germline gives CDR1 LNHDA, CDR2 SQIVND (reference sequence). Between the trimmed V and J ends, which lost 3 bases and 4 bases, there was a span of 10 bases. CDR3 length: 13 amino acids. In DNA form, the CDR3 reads TGTGCCAGTAGTATCGGCAGGGTATACGAGCAGTACTTC. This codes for CASSIGRVYEQYF.

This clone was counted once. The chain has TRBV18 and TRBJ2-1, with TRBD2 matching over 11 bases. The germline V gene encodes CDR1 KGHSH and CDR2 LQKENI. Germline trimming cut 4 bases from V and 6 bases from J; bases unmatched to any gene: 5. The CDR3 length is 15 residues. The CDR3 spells CASSHRTSGSNEQFF. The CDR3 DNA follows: TGTGCCAGCTCACATAGGACTAGCGGGTCCAATGAGCAGTTCTTC.

CDR3 protein: CASSETSGGAYEQYF. CDR3 coding DNA: TGTGCCAGCAGTGAAACTAGCGGGGGCGCCTACGAGCAGTACTTC. The genes are TRBV27 and TRBJ2-7; TRBD2 matches 11 bases. Germline CDR1 and CDR2: MNHEY and SMNVEV (reference sequence). The CDR3 runs to 15 residues. Trimming at V came to 5 bases and at J to 2 bases, leaving 5 bases not matched to a gene.